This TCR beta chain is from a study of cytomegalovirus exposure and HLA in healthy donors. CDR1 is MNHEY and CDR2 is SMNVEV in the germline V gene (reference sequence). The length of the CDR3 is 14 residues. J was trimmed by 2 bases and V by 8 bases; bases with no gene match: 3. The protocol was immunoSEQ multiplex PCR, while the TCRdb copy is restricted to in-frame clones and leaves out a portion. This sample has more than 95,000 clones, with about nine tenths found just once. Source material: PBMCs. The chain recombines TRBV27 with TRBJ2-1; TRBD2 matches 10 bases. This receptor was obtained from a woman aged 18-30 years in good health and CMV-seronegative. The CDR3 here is CASGAGGPYNEQFF. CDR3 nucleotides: TGTGCCAGCGGAGCGGGAGGGCCCTACAATGAGCAGTTCTTC.